This TCR beta chain was recorded in a study of Graves' ophthalmopathy and Graves' hyperthyroidism. Beta-chain TCR CDR3 regions were amplified from RNA transcripts. Amplification began with first-round RT-PCR using HTBI primers, then second-round multiplex PCR was performed. MiXCR, applied by TCRdb to the multiplex PCR reads, yields one record per CDR3 protein. This sample has about 370,000 distinct CDR3 sequences, with roughly a sixth found just once. The germline V and J ends were trimmed by 3 bases and 5 bases, with 16 bases remaining between them. Germline V gene lookup returns CDR1 PRHDT and CDR2 FYEKMQ (reference sequence). The CDR3 covers 15 residues. Orbital computed tomography, thyroid ultrasound, TRAb, serum thyroxine and clinical symptoms formed the basis of diagnosis. This clonotype was counted ten times or more.

The clonotype originates from an adult woman with stable Graves' hyperthyroidism. The chain joins TRBV13 to TRBJ2-5; D is possibly TRBD1 or TRBD2 (5 bases each). Sequences were obtained from peripheral blood. CDR3 DNA sequence: TGTGCCAGCAGCTTCCGGGACCAGGGTTCCGAGACCCAGTACTTC. It specifies CASSFRDQGSETQYF.